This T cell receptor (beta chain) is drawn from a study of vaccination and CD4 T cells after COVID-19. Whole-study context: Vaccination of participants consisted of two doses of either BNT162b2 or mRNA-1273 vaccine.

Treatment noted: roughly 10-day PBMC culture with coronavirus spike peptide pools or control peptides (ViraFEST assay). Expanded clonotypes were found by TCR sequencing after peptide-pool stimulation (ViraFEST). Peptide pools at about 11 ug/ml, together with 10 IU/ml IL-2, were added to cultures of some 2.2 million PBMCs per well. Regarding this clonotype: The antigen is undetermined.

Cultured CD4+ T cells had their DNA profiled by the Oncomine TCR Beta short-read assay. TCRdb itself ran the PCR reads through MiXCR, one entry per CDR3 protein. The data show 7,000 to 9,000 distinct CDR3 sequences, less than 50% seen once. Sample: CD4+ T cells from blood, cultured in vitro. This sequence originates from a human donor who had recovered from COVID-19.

CDR3 sequence reads: CATLPSGMDEQYF. The CDR3 nucleotides read TGTGCCACCCTTCCCTCAGGAATGGACGAGCAGTACTTC. The chain links TRBV10-3 to TRBJ2-7; no clear D gene. CDR1 is ENHRY and CDR2 is SYGVKD in the germline V gene. The CDR3 is 13 amino acids. V lost 10 bases, J lost 5 bases, and 18 bases lay in between.